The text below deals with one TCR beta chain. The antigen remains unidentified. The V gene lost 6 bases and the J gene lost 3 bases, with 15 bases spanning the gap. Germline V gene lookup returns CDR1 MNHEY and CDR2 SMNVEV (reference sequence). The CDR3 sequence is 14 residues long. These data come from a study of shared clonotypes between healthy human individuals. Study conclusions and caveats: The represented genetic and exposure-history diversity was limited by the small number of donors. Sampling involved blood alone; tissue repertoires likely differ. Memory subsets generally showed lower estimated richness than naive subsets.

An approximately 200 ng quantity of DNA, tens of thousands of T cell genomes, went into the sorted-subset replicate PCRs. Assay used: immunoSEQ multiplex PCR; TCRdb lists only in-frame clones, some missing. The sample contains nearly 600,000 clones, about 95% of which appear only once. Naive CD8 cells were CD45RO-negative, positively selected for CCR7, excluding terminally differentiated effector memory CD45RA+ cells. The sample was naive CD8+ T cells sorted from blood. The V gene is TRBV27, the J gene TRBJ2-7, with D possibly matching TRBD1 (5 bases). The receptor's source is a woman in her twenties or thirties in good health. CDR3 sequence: CASRSTENNYEQYF. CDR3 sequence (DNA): TGTGCCAGCAGGTCGACAGAAAACAACTACGAGCAGTACTTC.